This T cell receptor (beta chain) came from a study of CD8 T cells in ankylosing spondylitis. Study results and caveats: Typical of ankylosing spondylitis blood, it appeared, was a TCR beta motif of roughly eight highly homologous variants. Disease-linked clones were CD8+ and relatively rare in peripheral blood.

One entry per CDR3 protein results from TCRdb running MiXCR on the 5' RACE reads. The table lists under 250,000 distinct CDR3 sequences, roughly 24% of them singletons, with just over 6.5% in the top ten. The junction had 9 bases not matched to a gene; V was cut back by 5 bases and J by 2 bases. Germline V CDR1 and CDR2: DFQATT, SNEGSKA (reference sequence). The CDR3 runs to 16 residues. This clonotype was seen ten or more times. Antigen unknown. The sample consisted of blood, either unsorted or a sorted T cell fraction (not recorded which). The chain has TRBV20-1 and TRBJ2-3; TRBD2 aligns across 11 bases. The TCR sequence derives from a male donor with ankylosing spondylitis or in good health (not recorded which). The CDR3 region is CSALRLAGSFTDTQYF. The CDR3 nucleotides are TGCAGTGCTCTTCGACTAGCGGGATCCTTCACAGATACGCAGTATTTT.